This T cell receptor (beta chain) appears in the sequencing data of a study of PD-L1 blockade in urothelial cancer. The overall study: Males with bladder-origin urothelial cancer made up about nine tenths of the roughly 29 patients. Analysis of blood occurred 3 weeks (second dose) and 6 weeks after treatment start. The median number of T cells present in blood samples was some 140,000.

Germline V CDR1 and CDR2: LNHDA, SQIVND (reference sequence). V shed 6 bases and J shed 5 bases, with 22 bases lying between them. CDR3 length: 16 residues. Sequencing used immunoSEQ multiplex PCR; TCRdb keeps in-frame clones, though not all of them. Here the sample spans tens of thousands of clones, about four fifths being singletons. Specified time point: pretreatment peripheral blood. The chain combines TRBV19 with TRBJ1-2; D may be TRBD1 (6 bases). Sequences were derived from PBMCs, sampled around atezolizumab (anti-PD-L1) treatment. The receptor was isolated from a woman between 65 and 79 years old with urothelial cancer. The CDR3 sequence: CASRGNSEDRFYGYTF. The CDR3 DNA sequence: TGTGCCAGTAGGGGGAATTCGGAAGACAGGTTTTATGGCTACACCTTC. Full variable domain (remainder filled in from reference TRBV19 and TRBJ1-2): DGGITQSPKYLFRKEGQNVTLSCEQNLNHDAMYWYRQDPGQGLRLIYYSQIVNDFQKGDIAEGYSVSREKKESFPLTVTSAQKNPTAFYLCASRGNSEDRFYGYTFGSGTRLTVV.